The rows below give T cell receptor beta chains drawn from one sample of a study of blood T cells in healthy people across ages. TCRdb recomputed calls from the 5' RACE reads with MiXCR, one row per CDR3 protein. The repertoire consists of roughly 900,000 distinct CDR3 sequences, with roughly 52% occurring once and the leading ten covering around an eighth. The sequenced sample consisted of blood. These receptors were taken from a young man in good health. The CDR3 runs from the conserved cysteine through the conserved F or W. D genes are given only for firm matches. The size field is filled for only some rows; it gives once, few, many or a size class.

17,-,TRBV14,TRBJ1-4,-,CASSQDLDARFSEKLFF,TGTGCCAGCAGCCAAGATTTGGATGCCCGTTTCAGCGAAAAACTGTTTTTT
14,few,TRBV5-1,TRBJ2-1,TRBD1,CASSSGTGYNEQFF,TGTGCCAGCAGTTCCGGGACAGGCTACAATGAGCAGTTCTTC
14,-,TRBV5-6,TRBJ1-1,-,CASSLGPMGTEAFF,TGTGCCAGCAGCTTGGGCCCGATGGGCACTGAAGCTTTCTTT
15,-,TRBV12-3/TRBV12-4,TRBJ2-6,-,CASSLLPVGANVLTF,TGTGCCAGCAGTTTGCTCCCAGTTGGGGCCAACGTCCTGACTTTC
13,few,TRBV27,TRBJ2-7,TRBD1,CATRQGGSYEQYF,TGTGCCACCAGACAGGGGGGCTCCTACGAGCAGTACTTC
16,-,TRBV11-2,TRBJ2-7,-,CASSLVAGNPSYEQYF,TGTGCCAGCAGCTTAGTTGCGGGCAACCCATCCTACGAGCAGTACTTC
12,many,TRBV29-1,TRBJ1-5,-,CSALASNQPQHF,TGCAGCGCCTTGGCTAGCAATCAGCCCCAGCATTTT
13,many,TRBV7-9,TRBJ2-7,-,CASSLQAKREQYF,TGTGCCAGCAGCTTACAGGCGAAGCGCGAGCAGTACTTC
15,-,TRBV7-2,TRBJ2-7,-,CASSLDGGSTYGQYF,TGTGCCAGCAGCTTAGATGGCGGATCCACCTACGGGCAGTACTTC
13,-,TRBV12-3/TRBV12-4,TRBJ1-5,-,CASSPRENQPQHF,TGTGCCAGCAGCCCTCGGGAAAATCAGCCCCAGCATTTT
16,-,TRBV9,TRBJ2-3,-,CASSVFGGLGTDTQYF,TGTGCCAGCAGCGTCTTCGGGGGGCTCGGCACAGATACGCAGTATTTT
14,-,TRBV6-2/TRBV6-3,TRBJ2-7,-,CASRIGGRSYEQYF,TGTGCCAGCAGGATCGGGGGCCGCTCCTACGAGCAGTACTTC
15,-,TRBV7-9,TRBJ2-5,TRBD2,CASSSSGTTAETQYF,TGTGCCAGCAGCTCTTCGGGGACTACTGCGGAGACCCAGTACTTC
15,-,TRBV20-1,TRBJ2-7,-,CSAPGSLFSSYEQYF,TGCAGTGCTCCCGGGTCCCTGTTTAGCTCCTACGAGCAGTACTTC